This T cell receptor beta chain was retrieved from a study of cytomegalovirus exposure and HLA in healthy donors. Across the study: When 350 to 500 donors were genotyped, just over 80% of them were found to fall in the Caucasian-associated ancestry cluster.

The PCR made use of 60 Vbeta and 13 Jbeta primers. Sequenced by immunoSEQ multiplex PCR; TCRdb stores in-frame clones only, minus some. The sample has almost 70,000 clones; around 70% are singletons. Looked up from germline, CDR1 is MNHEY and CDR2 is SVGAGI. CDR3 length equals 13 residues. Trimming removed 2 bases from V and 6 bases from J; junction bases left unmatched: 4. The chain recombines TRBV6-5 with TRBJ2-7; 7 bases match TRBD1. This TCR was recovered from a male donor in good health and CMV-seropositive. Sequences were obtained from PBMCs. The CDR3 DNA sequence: TGTGCCAGCAGTTACCGTGACAGGGTCGAGCAGTACTTC. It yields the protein CASSYRDRVEQYF.